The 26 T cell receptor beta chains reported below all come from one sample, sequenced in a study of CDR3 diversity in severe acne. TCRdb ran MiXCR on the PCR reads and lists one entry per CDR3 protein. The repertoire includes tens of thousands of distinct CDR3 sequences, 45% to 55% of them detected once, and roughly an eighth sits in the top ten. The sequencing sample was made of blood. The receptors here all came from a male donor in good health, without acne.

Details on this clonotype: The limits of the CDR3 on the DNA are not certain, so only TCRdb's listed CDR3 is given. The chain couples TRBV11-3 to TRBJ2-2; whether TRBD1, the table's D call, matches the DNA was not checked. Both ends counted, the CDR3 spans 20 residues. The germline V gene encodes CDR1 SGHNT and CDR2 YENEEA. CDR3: CASSRDRGRWLHLRFGELFF.

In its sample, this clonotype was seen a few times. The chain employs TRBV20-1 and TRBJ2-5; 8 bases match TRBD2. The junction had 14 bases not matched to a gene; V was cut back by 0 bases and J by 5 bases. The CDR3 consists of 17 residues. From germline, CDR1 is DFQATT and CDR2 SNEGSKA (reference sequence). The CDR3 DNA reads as TGCAGTGCTAGAGAGGCTGACACCGGGAGGGCCGGGGAGACCCAGTACTTC. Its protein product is CSAREADTGRAGETQYF.

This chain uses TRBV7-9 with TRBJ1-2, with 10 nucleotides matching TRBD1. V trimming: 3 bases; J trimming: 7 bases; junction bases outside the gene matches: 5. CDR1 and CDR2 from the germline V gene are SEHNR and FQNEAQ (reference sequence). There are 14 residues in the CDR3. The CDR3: CASSFAGTGAGYTF. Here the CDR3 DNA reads TGTGCCAGCAGCTTCGCCGGGACAGGGGCTGGCTACACCTTC.

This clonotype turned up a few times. CDR3 residues: CANRPTGQPSTDTQYF. CDR3 bases: TGTGCCAACCGCCCGACCGGCCAGCCCTCCACAGATACGCAGTATTTT. The chain combines TRBV6-5 with TRBJ2-3; D is unclear. Germline CDR1 and CDR2: MNHEY and SVGAGI. The CDR3 loop spans 16 amino acids. Trimming took off 10 bases at V and 2 bases at J, with 22 bases between the two ends.

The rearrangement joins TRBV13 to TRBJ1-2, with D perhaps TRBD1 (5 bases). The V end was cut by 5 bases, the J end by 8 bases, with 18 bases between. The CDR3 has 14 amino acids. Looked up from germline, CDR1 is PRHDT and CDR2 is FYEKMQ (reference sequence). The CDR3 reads CASSARQLLGGYTF. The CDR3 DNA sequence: TGTGCCAGCAGCGCAAGACAGCTCCTGGGGGGCTACACCTTC.

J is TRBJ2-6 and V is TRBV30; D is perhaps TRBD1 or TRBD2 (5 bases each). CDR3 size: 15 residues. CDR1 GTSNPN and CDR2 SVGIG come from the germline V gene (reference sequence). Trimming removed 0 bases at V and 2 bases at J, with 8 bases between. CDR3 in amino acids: CAWSVGTPGANVLTF. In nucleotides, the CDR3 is TGTGCCTGGAGTGTCGGGACCCCTGGGGCCAACGTCCTGACTTTC.

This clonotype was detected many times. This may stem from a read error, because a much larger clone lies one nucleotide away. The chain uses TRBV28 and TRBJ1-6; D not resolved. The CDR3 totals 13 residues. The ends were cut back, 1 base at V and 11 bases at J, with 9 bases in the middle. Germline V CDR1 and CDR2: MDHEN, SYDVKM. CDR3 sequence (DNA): TGTGCCAGCAGTTTATTAGGCAGTGCACCCCTCCACTTT. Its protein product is CASSLLGSAPLHF.

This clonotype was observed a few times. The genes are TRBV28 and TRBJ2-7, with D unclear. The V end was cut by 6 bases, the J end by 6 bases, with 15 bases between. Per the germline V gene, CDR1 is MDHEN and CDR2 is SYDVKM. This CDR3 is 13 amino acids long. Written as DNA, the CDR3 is TGTGCCAGCAGGCCATCTCGTCCGGGCGAGCAGTACTTC. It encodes CASRPSRPGEQYF.

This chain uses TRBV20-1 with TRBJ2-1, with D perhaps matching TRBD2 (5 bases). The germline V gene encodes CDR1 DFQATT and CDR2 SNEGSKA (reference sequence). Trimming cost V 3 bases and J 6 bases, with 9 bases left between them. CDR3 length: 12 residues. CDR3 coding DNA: TGCAGTGCTAGTAGCAGCGGCAATGAGCAGTTCTTC. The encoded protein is CSASSSGNEQFF.

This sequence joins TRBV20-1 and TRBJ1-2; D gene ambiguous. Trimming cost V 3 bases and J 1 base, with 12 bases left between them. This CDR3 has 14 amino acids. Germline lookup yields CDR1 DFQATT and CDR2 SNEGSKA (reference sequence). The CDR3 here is CSARARANNYGYTF. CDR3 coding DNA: TGCAGTGCTAGGGCTCGGGCCAATAACTATGGCTACACCTTC.

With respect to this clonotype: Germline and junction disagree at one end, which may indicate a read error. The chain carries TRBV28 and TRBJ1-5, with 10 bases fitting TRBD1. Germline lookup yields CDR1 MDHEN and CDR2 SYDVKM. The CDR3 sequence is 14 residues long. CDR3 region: CASRQGANNQLQHF. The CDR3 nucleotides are TGTGCCAGCCGACAGGGGGCTAACAATCAGCTCCAGCATTTT.

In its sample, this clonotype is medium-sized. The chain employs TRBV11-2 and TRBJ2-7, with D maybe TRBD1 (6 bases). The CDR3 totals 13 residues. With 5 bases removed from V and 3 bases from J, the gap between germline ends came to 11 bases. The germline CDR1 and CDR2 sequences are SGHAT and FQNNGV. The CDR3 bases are TGTGCCAGCAGCCAGGGGAGCCTCTACGAGCAGTACTTC. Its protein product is CASSQGSLYEQYF.

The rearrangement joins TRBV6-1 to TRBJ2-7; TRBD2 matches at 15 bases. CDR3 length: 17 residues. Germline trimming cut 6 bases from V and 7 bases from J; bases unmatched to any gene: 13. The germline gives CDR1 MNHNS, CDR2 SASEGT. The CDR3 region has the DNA TGTGCCAGCAGCCGGACTAGCGGGGGGGAACATACTGAAGAGCAGTACTTC. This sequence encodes CASSRTSGGEHTEEQYF.

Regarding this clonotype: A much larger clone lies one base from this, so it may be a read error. The CDR3 loop reads CTSRGGLDTGELFF. DNA of the CDR3: TGTACTAGTCGGGGAGGGTTAGACACCGGGGAGCTGTTTTTT. The V call is TRBV12-3 or TRBV12-4, the J call TRBJ2-2; 7 nucleotides line up with TRBD2. This CDR3 has 14 residues.

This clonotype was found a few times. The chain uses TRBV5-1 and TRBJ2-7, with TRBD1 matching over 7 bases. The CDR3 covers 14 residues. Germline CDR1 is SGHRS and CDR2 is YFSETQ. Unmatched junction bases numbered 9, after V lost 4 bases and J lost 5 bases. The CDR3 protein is CASSEPTGWHEQYF. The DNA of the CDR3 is TGCGCCAGCAGCGAACCGACAGGGTGGCACGAGCAGTACTTC.

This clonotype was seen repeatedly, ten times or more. CDR3 region: CASSYGTGTYEQYF. In DNA form, the CDR3 reads TGTGCCAGCAGCTATGGGACAGGGACCTACGAGCAGTACTTC. The chain uses TRBV7-6 and TRBJ2-7; 9 bases line up with TRBD1. V dropped 4 bases and J dropped 2; count of bases not matched to a gene: 3. The CDR3 is 14 residues long. CDR1 and CDR2 from the germline V gene are SGHVS and FNYEAQ.

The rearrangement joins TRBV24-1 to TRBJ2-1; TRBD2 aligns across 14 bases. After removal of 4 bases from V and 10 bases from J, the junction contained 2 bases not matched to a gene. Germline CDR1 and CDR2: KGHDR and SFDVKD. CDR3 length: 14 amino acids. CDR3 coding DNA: TGTGCCACCAGTGAGGGACTAGCGGGAGCCGAGCAGTTCTTC. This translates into CATSEGLAGAEQFF.

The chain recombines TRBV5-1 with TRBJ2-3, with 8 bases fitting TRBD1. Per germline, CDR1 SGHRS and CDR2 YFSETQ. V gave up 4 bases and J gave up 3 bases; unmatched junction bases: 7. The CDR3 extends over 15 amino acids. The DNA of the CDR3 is TGCGCCAGCAGCGGCACAGGGGGGTTTACAGATACGCAGTATTTT. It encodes CASSGTGGFTDTQYF. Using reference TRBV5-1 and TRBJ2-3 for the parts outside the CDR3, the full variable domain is KAGVTQTPRYLIKTRGQQVTLSCSPISGHRSVSWYQQTPGQGLQFLFEYFSETQRNKGNFPGRFSGRQFSNSRSEMNVSTLELGDSALYLCASSGTGGFTDTQYFGPGTRLTVL.

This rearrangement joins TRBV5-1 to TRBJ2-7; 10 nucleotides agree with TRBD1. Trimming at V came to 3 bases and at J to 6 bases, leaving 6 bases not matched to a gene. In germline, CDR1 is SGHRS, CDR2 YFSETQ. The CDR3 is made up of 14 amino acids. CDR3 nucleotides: TGCGCCAGCAGCTGGCGGGGACAGGGGTGCGAGCAGTACTTC. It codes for CASSWRGQGCEQYF.

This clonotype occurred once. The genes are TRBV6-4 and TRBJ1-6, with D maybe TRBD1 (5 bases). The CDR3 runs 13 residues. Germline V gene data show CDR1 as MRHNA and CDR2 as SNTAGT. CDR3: CAAALGGGSPLHF. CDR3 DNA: TGTGCAGCAGCGTTGGGGGGGGGTTCACCCCTCCACTTT.

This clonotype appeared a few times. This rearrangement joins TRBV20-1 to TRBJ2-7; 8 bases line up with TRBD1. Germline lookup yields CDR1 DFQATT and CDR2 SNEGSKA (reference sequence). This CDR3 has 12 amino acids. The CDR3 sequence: CSTRDRNNEQYF. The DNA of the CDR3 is TGCAGCACCAGGGACAGGAATAACGAGCAGTACTTC.

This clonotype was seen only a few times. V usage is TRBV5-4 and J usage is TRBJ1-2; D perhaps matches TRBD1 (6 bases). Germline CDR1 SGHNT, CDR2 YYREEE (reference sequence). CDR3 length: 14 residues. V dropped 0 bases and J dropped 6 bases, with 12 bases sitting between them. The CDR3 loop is CASSLGGGGNGYTF. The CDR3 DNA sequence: TGTGCCAGCAGCTTGGGGGGGGGCGGAAATGGCTACACCTTC.

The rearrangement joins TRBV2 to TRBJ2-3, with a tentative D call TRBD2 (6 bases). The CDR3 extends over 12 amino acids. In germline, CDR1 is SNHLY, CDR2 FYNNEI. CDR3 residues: CEKKVGGDTQYF. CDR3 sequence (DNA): TGTGAAAAAAAGGTAGGAGGGGATACGCAGTATTTT.

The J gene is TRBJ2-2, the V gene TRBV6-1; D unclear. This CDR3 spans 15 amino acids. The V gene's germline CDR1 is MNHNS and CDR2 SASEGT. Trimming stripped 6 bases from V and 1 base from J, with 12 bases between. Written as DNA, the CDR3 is TGTGCCAGCAGCGCCCGGGTGGGGAACACCGGGGAGCTGTTTTTT. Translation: CASSARVGNTGELFF.

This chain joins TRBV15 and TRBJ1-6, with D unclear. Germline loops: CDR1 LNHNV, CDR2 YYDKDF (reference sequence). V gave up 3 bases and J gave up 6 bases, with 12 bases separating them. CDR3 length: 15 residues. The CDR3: CATSSFFEGNSPLHF. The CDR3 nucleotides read TGTGCCACCAGCAGCTTCTTTGAGGGTAATTCACCCCTCCACTTT.

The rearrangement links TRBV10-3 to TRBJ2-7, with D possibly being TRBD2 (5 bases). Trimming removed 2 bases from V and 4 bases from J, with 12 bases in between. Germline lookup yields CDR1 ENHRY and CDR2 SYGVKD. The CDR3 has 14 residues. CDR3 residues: CAISEGGSTYEQYF. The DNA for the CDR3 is TGTGCCATCAGTGAGGGAGGTAGCACGTACGAGCAGTACTTC.